This T cell receptor beta chain was recovered during a study of beta chain features in type 1 diabetes. Background on the study: In age, gender and cell yields, patients were similar to healthy donors.

Germline V CDR1 and CDR2: MDHEN, SYDVKM. CDR3 size: 14 residues. The junction had 7 bases not matched to a gene; V was cut back by 4 bases and J by 6 bases. Sequencing targeted expressed TCRB transcripts, as all isolated RNA had been reverse transcribed. Sequencing of naive, central memory and regulatory T cell samples gave an average of roughly 3.6 million reads. Only in-frame clones appear in the TCRdb table, and some are missing; sequencing was by immunoSEQ multiplex PCR. The sample yields about 360,000 clones, around 12% seen once. This chain joins TRBV28 and TRBJ1-2; 8 nucleotides agree with TRBD1. The material sequenced was naive CD4+ T cells from blood. The source of this sequence is a young man in good health. The CDR3 nucleotides are TGTGCCAGCAGTTCCACGACAGGGGAGCATGGCTACACCTTC. Encoded protein: CASSSTTGEHGYTF.